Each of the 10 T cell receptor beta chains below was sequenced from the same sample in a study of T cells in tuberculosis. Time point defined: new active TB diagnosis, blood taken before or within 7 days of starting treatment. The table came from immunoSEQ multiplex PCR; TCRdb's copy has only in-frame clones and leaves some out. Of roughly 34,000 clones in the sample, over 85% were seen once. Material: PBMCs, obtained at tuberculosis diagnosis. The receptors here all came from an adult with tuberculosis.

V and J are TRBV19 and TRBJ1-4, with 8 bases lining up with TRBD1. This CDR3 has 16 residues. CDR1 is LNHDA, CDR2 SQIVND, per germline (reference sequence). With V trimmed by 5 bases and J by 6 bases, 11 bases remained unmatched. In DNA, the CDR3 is TGTGCCAGTAGTCCCGCCGACGGACAGGGATATGAAAAACTGTTTTTT. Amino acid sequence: CASSPADGQGYEKLFF. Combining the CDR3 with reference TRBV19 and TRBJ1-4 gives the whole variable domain DGGITQSPKYLFRKEGQNVTLSCEQNLNHDAMYWYRQDPGQGLRLIYYSQIVNDFQKGDIAEGYSVSREKKESFPLTVTSAQKNPTAFYLCASSPADGQGYEKLFFGSGTQLSVL.

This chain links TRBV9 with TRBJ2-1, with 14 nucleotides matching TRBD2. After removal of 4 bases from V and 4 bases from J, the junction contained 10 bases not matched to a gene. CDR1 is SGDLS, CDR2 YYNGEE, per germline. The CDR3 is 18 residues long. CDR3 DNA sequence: TGTGCCAGCAGCTTAATGGCGGGACTAGCGGGGGTATACAATGAGCAGTTCTTC. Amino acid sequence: CASSLMAGLAGVYNEQFF.

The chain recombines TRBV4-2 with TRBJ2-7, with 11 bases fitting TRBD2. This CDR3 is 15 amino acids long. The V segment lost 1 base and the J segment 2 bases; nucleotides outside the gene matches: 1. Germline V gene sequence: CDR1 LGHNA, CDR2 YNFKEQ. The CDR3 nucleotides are TGTGCCAGCAGCCAAGCTAGCGGGGGGCCCTACGAGCAGTACTTC. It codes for CASSQASGGPYEQYF.

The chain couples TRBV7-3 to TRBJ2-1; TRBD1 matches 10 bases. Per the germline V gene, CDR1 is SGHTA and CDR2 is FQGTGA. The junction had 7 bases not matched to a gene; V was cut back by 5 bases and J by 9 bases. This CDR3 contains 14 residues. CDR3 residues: CASSLGTGATEQFF. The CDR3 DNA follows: TGTGCCAGCAGCCTCGGGACAGGGGCCACTGAGCAGTTCTTC.

The CDR3 bases are TGTGCCAGCAGTTACGAGACAGGGGGCGTGACTGAAGCTTTCTTT. This encodes CASSYETGGVTEAFF. The chain combines TRBV6-6 with TRBJ1-1, with TRBD1 matching over 10 bases. The CDR3 has 15 residues. Unmatched junction bases numbered 5, after V lost 2 bases and J lost 5 bases. Germline-derived CDR1 and CDR2 are MNHNY and SVGAGI (reference sequence).

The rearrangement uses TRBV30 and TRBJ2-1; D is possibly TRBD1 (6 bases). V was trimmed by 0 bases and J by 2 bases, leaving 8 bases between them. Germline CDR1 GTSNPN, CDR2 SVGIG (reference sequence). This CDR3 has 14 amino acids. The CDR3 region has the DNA TGTGCCTGGAGTGTACAGGGCCCCTACAATGAGCAGTTCTTC. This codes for CAWSVQGPYNEQFF.

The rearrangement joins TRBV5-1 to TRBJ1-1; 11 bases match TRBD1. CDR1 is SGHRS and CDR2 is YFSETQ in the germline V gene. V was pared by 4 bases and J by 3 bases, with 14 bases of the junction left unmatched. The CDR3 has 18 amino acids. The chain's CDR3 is CASSTGTGGYYRDTEAFF. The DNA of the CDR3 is TGCGCCAGCAGCACGGGGACAGGGGGATATTATAGGGACACTGAAGCTTTCTTT.

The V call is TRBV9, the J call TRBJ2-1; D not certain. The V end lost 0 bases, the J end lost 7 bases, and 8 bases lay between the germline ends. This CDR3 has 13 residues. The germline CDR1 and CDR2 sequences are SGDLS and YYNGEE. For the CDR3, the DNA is TGTGCCAGCAGCGTAGAGCCCGGGAATGAGCAGTTCTTC. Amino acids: CASSVEPGNEQFF.

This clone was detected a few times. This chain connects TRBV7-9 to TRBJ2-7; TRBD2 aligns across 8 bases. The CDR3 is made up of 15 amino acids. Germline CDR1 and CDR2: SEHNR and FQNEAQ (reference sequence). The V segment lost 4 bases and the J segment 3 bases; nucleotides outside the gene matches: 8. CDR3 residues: CASSSPKTSGYEQYF. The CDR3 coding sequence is TGTGCCAGCAGCTCCCCGAAAACTAGCGGCTACGAGCAGTACTTC.

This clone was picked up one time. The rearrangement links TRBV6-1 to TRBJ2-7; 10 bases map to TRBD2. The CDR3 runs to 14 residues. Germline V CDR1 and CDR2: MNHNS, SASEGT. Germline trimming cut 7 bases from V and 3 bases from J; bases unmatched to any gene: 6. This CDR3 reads CASTELAGYYEQYF. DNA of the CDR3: TGTGCCAGCACCGAACTAGCGGGGTACTACGAGCAGTACTTC.